Each of the 24 T cell receptor beta chains below was sequenced from the same sample in a study of blood T cell repertoires in COVID-19. Data came from immunoSEQ multiplex PCR; TCRdb stores just in-frame clones and leaves some out. The sample includes 68,000 or so clones, 80% to 95% of them seen just once. The sample consisted of peripheral blood. These receptors all stem from a man in his fifties or sixties with COVID-19, enrolled during active disease.

This chain joins TRBV19 and TRBJ2-2, with 10 bases aligning to TRBD1. V lost 2 bases, J lost 3 bases, and 12 bases stayed unmatched. The CDR3 is 19 residues long. Per germline, CDR1 LNHDA and CDR2 SQIVND (reference sequence). The CDR3 reads CASSIIRDRGEKDTGELFF. The CDR3 nucleotides are TGTGCCAGTAGTATAATCCGGGACAGGGGAGAAAAAGACACCGGGGAGCTGTTTTTT.

This sequence joins TRBV5-8 and TRBJ2-5; 7 nucleotides align to TRBD2. Germline CDR1 and CDR2: SGHTS and YDEGEE. The ends lost 0 bases at V and 3 bases at J; junction bases unmatched: 8. The CDR3 spans 16 residues. The CDR3 nucleotides are TGTGCCAGCAGCTTGGGCGGGGCGGGAGTCGAAGAGACCCAGTACTTC. As protein: CASSLGGAGVEETQYF.

V gene TRBV7-3 combines with J gene TRBJ1-2, with a possible D match to TRBD1 (6 bases). This CDR3 is 14 amino acids long. Germline CDR1 SGHTA, CDR2 FQGTGA. With 5 bases removed from V and 0 bases from J, the gap between germline ends came to 10 bases. Here the CDR3 DNA reads TGTGCCAGCAGCGCCGACAGGACTAACTATGGCTACACCTTC. Translating it yields CASSADRTNYGYTF.

This clone appeared once. Written as DNA, the CDR3 is TGTGCCAGCAGCTCCCTAGCGAGTCGCGACAATGAGCAGTTCTTC. It specifies CASSSLASRDNEQFF. The chain is built from TRBV9 and TRBJ2-1; tentative D call: TRBD2 (6 bases). Germline loops: CDR1 SGDLS, CDR2 YYNGEE. V lost 4 bases, J lost 5 bases, and 16 bases lay in between. The CDR3 is 15 amino acids.

This chain connects TRBV5-1 to TRBJ2-7; D possibly corresponds to TRBD1 (6 bases). Germline assignment: CDR1 SGHRS and CDR2 YFSETQ. V dropped 1 base and J dropped 2 bases, with 13 bases sitting between them. The CDR3 has 15 residues. The CDR3 sequence: CASSLTGHGAYEQYF. CDR3 sequence (DNA): TGCGCCAGCAGCTTGACAGGGCATGGGGCCTACGAGCAGTACTTC.

The chain joins TRBV30 to TRBJ2-7; a possible D gene is TRBD2 (5 bases). The CDR3 runs to 14 residues. The germline CDR1 and CDR2 sequences are GTSNPN and SVGIG (reference sequence). Trimming removed 0 bases from V and 3 bases from J, with 12 bases in between. CDR3 in amino acids: CAWSVPGIFYEQYF. Here the CDR3 DNA reads TGTGCCTGGAGTGTACCCGGGATTTTCTACGAGCAGTACTTC.

The J gene is TRBJ2-7, the V gene TRBV7-9; tentatively, D is TRBD1 (6 bases). Trimming removed 3 bases at V and 2 bases at J, with 11 bases between. Looked up from germline, CDR1 is SEHNR and CDR2 is FQNEAQ (reference sequence). The CDR3 consists of 14 residues. The CDR3 nucleotides read TGTGCCAGCAGCTTCAGCGAGGGGGCCTACGAGCAGTACTTC. It encodes CASSFSEGAYEQYF.

The V and J genes are TRBV6-6 and TRBJ2-7; TRBD1 is a possible D gene (6 bases). Germline values: CDR1 MNHNY, CDR2 SVGAGI (reference sequence). V was shortened by 4 bases and J by 2 bases, with 12 bases between the two germline ends. The CDR3 is made up of 14 amino acids. This CDR3 is CASSSSTGTYEQYF. Here the CDR3 DNA reads TGTGCCAGCAGTTCCTCCACAGGGACCTACGAGCAGTACTTC.

V gene TRBV5-5 combines with J gene TRBJ1-2; tentative D call: TRBD1 (5 bases). From germline, CDR1 is SGHKS and CDR2 YYEKEE (reference sequence). The CDR3 is 12 residues long. Trimming shortened V by 2 bases and J by 7 bases, and 9 bases separated the two germline ends. This CDR3 reads CASSFWGLGYTF. The CDR3, as DNA: TGTGCCAGCAGCTTCTGGGGACTTGGCTACACCTTC.

J is TRBJ2-1 and V is TRBV6-5, with 8 bases lining up with TRBD2. The CDR3 has 15 amino acids. Germline V gene data show CDR1 as MNHEY and CDR2 as SVGAGI. The V and J ends lost 6 bases and 8 bases, in that order; junction bases with no gene match: 12. In nucleotides, the CDR3 is TGTGCCAGCAGAAACAGCGGGAGTTCCATTGATGAGCAGTTCTTC. It codes for CASRNSGSSIDEQFF.

The chain has TRBV2 and TRBJ1-1; D uncertain. Trimming removed 6 bases from V and 0 bases from J, with 8 bases in between. Germline V CDR1 and CDR2: SNHLY, FYNNEI. The CDR3 has 13 amino acids. CDR3 in DNA: TGTGCCAGCAGCATAGACATGAACACTGAAGCTTTCTTT. It is translated as CASSIDMNTEAFF.

The chain has TRBV20-1 and TRBJ1-5, with 7 bases aligning to TRBD1. CDR3 length: 16 amino acids. V was pared by 3 bases and J by 2 bases, with 10 bases of the junction left unmatched. The germline V gene has CDR1 DFQATT and CDR2 SNEGSKA (reference sequence). Written as DNA, the CDR3 is TGCAGTGCTAGTCCCTTCGGACAGGAGGGCAATCAGCCCCAGCATTTT. Protein: CSASPFGQEGNQPQHF.

This clone turned up a few times. This chain connects TRBV20-1 to TRBJ1-6; D unclear. Per germline, CDR1 DFQATT and CDR2 SNEGSKA (reference sequence). The CDR3 runs 11 residues. Trimming stripped 6 bases from V and 17 bases from J, with 17 bases between. The CDR3 here is CSAPATDQVHF. CDR3 DNA: TGCAGTGCACCAGCGACCGATCAAGTCCACTTT.

The chain uses TRBV6-1 and TRBJ1-4; D gene uncertain. Germline V gene lookup returns CDR1 MNHNS and CDR2 SASEGT. V gave up 2 bases and J gave up 5 bases, with 12 bases separating them. The CDR3 is 15 amino acids. The CDR3 loop is CASSENSAGNEKLFF. CDR3 DNA sequence: TGTGCCAGCAGTGAAAATTCTGCGGGGAATGAAAAACTGTTTTTT.

This clone appeared once. The rearrangement uses TRBV29-1 and TRBJ2-1; 9 nucleotides match TRBD1. The CDR3 loop spans 13 amino acids. The germline V gene has CDR1 SQVTM and CDR2 ANQGSEA. V trimming: 8 bases; J trimming: 5 bases; junction bases outside the gene matches: 7. The CDR3 here is CSTPGTGNNEQFF. CDR3 DNA: TGCAGCACACCCGGGACAGGGAACAATGAGCAGTTCTTC.

V gene TRBV21-1 combines with J gene TRBJ1-5; the table names TRBD1, a call not compared with the DNA. TRBV21-1 is a listed pseudogene. This CDR3 region has 16 residues. The chain's CDR3 is CASSKGAPRKNQPQHF. The CDR3 coding sequence is TGTGCCAGCAGCAAAGGGGCCCCTCGGAAGAATCAGCCCCAGCATTTT.

The chain employs TRBV30 and TRBJ1-1; no clear D. V lost 3 bases, J lost 2 bases, and 10 bases lay in between. CDR3 length: 13 residues. Germline CDR1 and CDR2: GTSNPN and SVGIG (reference sequence). CDR3 nucleotide sequence: TGTGCCTGGAGGCCAGGATTCAACACTGAAGCTTTCTTT. Its translation is CAWRPGFNTEAFF.

The rearrangement joins TRBV30 to TRBJ2-2; 9 bases fit TRBD1. The CDR3 covers 15 residues. V shed 3 bases, J shed 4 bases, and the junction held 6 bases outside the gene matches. Germline CDR1 and CDR2: GTSNPN and SVGIG (reference sequence). DNA for the CDR3: TGTGCCTGGAGCCCGGGACAGGGAATCACCGGGGAGCTGTTTTTT. Translated, it gives CAWSPGQGITGELFF.

This chain joins TRBV7-2 and TRBJ2-5; 15 bases line up with TRBD2. Germline V CDR1 and CDR2: SGHTA, FQGNSA. This CDR3 has 17 residues. V lost 8 bases to trimming and J lost 2 bases; unmatched junction nucleotides: 9. CDR3: CASSGLAGGRGQETQYF. The CDR3, as DNA: TGTGCCAGCTCCGGACTAGCGGGAGGGAGGGGTCAAGAGACCCAGTACTTC.

The chain joins TRBV5-8 to TRBJ2-3; 8 nucleotides align to TRBD1. Germline assignment: CDR1 SGHTS and CDR2 YDEGEE. The CDR3 covers 14 residues. V was clipped by 2 bases and J by 8 bases; unmatched bases: 7. The CDR3 loop is CASSFYQGAGTQYF. CDR3 nucleotide sequence: TGTGCCAGCAGCTTCTATCAGGGGGCGGGTACGCAGTATTTT.

This sequence joins TRBV14 and TRBJ2-7; the match to TRBD2 covers 9 bases. V shed 4 bases and J 2 bases; nucleotides not matched to a gene: 3. CDR1 and CDR2 (germline): SGHDN, FVKESK. This CDR3 is 14 amino acids long. CDR3 loop: CASSPLAGTYEQYF. In DNA, the CDR3 is TGTGCCAGCAGCCCGCTAGCGGGAACCTACGAGCAGTACTTC.

The J gene is TRBJ2-7, the V gene TRBV20-1, with 8 positions matching TRBD2. The CDR3 runs to 16 residues. In germline, CDR1 is DFQATT, CDR2 SNEGSKA (reference sequence). V gave up 3 bases and J gave up 5 bases; unmatched junction bases: 15. The DNA of the CDR3 is TGCAGTGCTAGTCCAGGCCTAGCGGGTCTTAGCGACGAGCAGTACTTC. Translation gives CSASPGLAGLSDEQYF.

CDR3 bases: TGTGCCAGTAGCCGGTTTACTGAAGCTTTCTTT. This encodes CASSRFTEAFF. This rearrangement joins TRBV19 to TRBJ1-1; D is undetermined. The CDR3 has 11 residues. Germline V lookup: CDR1 LNHDA, CDR2 SQIVND (reference sequence). Trimming took 6 bases from V and 5 from J, leaving 7 bases between them.

In this sample, this clone turned up once. In DNA form, the CDR3 reads TGTGCCAGCAGCCCACCCAGCGGGATCAGCACAGATACGCAGTATTTT. As protein: CASSPPSGISTDTQYF. J is TRBJ2-3 and V is TRBV7-2, with TRBD2 matching 7 bases. CDR3 length: 16 amino acids. Germline trimming cut 5 bases from V and 0 bases from J; bases unmatched to any gene: 8. In germline, CDR1 is SGHTA, CDR2 FQGNSA.